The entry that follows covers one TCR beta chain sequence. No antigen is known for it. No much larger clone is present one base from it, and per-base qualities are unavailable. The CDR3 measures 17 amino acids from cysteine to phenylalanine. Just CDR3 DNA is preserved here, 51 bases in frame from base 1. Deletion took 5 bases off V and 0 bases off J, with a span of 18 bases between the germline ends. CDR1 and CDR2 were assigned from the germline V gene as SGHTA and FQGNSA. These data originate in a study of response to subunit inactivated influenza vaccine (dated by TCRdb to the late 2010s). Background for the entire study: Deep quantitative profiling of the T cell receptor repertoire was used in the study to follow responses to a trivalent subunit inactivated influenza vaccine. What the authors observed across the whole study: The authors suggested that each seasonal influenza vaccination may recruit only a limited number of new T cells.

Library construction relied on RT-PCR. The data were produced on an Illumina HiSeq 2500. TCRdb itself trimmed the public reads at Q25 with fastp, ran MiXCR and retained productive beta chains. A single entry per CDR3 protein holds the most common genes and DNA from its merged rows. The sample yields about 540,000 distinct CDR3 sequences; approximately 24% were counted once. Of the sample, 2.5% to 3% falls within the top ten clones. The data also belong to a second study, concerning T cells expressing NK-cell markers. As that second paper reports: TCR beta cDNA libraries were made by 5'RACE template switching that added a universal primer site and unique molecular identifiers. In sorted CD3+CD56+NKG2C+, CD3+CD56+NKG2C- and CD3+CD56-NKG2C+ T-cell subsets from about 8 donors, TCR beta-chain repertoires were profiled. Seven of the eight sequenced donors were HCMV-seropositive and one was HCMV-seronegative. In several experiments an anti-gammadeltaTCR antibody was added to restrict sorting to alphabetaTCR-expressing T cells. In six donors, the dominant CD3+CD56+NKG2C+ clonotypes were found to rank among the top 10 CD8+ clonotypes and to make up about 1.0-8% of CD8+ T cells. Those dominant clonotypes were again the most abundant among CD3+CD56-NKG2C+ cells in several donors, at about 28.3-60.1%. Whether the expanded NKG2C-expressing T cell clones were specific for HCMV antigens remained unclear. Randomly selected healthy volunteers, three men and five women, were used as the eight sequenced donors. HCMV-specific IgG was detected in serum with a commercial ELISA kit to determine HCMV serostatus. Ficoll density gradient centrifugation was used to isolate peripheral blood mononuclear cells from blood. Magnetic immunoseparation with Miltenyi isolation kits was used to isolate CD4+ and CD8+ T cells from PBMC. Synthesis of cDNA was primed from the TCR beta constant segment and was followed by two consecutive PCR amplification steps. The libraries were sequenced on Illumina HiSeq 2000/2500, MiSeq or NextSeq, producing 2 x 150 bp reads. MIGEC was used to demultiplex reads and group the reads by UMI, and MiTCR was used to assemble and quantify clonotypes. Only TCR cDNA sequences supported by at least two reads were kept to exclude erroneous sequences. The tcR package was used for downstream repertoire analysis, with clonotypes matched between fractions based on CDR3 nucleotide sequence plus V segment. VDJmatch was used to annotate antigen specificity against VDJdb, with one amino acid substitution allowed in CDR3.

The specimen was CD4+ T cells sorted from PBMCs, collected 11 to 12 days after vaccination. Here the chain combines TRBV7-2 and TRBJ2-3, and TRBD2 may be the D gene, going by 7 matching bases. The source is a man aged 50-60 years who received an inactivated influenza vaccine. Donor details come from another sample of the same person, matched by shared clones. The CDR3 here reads CASSRGALASSTDTQYF. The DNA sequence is TGTGCCAGCAGCCGGGGGGCCCTAGCGTCTAGCACAGATACGCAGTATTTT.